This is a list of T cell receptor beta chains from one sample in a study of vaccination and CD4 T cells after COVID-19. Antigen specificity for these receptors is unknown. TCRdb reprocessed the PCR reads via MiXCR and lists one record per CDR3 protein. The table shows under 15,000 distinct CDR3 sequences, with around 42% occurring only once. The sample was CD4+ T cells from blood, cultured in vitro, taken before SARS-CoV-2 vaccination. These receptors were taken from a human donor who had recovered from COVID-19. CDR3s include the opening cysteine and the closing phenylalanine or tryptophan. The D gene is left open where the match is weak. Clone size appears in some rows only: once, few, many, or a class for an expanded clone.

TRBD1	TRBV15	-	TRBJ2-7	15	TGTGCCACCAGCAGAGCGCGTACAGGGGGGCTCGAGCAGTACTTC	CATSRARTGGLEQYF
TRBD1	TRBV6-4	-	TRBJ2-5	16	TGTGCCAGCAGCGGAGACAGGGAAGTTCCGGAAGAGACCCAGTACTTC	CASSGDREVPEETQYF
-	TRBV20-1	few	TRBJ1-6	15	TGCAGTGCTAGAGAGGGCGGACAGTATAATTCACCCCTCCACTTT	CSAREGGQYNSPLHF
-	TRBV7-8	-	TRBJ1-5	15	TGTGCCAGCAGCTTGTCCGCGGATTCGATCCAGCCCCAGCATTTT	CASSLSADSIQPQHF
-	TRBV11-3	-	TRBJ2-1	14	TGTGCCAGCAGCTTAGGGAGTACCCTGGGAGAGCAGTTCTTC	CASSLGSTLGEQFF
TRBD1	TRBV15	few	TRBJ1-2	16	TGTGCCACCAGCAGAGAGGGGACAGGGGGCTTGGGGGGCTACACCTTC	CATSREGTGGLGGYTF
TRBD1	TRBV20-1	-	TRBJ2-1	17	TGCAGTGCTGCCTTAGGTCCAAGGGGGCGAACCTACAATGAGCAGTTCTTC	CSAALGPRGRTYNEQFF
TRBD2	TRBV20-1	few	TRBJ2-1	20	TGCAGTGCTAGTGTTGGGCCTAGCGGGGGCCATAGGTATAGGTACAATGAGCAGTTCTTC	CSASVGPSGGHRYRYNEQFF
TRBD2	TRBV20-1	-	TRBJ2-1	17	TGCAGTGCTAGAGATTTAGGAGCTAGCGGGGCCTACAATGAGCAGTTCTTC	CSARDLGASGAYNEQFF
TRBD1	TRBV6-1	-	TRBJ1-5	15	TGTGCCAGCAGTGTCGGACAGGGGGACGGTCAGCCCCAGCATTTT	CASSVGQGDGQPQHF
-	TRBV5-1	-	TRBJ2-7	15	TGCGCCAGCAGCTTGGACTGGACAGTCTCCTACGAGCAGTACTTC	CASSLDWTVSYEQYF
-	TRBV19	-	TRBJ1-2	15	TGTGCCAGTAGTGTAACAGGTGCTCCTAACTATGGCTACACCTTC	CASSVTGAPNYGYTF
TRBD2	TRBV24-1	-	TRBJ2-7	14	TGTGCCACCAGTGAGACTAGCGGGAGCTACGAGCAGTACTTC	CATSETSGSYEQYF
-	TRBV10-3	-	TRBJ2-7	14	TGTGCCATCAGTGAGTCGAAGAAAGATGGCGAGCAGTACTTC	CAISESKKDGEQYF
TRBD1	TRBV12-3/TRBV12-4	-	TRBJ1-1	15	TGTGCCAGCAGCGACAGGGGTCGGGGTCGCACTGAAGCTTTCTTT	CASSDRGRGRTEAFF
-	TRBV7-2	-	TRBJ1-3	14	TGTGCCAGCACAGTGGAAATGAGAGGAAACACCATATATTTT	CASTVEMRGNTIYF